This TCR beta chain was identified during a study of blood T cell repertoires in COVID-19. TCRdb keeps only in-frame clones here, not all; method: immunoSEQ multiplex PCR. The data hold a few hundred thousand clones, with 85% to 90% observed a single time. This CDR3 comprises 15 residues. V was pared by 5 bases and J by 4 bases, with 18 bases between. Per germline, CDR1 SGHRS and CDR2 YFSETQ. Source material: peripheral blood. J is TRBJ1-2 and V is TRBV5-1, with D perhaps TRBD1 (6 bases). The TCR sequence derives from a man aged 25-45 years with acute or convalescent COVID-19. The CDR3 loop is CASSVAGAGSYGYTF. The CDR3, as DNA: TGCGCCAGCAGTGTAGCGGGGGCTGGGTCCTATGGCTACACCTTC.